Below, 17 T cell receptor beta chains from the same sample are listed, as sequenced in a study of T cell repertoires in cytomegalovirus infection. No antigen has been identified for these receptors. Via MiXCR, TCRdb re-called the reads, giving one row per CDR3 protein. The table lists fewer than 1,000,000 distinct CDR3 sequences, roughly 30% of them singletons. This specimen was cultured CD8+ T cells from PBMCs, taken from culture after CMV antigen stimulation. These receptors originate from a human donor in good health (CMV status not recorded). Some clones in this sample may be carry-over from other donors' samples.

This sequence joins TRBV7-9 and TRBJ2-1, with a tentative D call TRBD1 (5 bases). Trimming removed 5 bases at V and 8 bases at J, with 16 bases between. The germline gives CDR1 SEHNR, CDR2 FQNEAQ (reference sequence). The CDR3 is made up of 14 amino acids. The chain's CDR3 is CASSPRAGQDEQFF. The CDR3 coding sequence is TGTGCCAGCAGCCCAAGGGCAGGGCAGGATGAGCAGTTCTTC.

This clonotype was picked up a small number of times. Germline is not matched at one junction end, which may reflect a read error. The rearrangement joins TRBV7-9 to TRBJ1-5, with 9 bases matching TRBD1. Germline CDR1 and CDR2: SEHNR and FQNEAQ (reference sequence). There are 12 residues in the CDR3. The CDR3 coding sequence is TGTGTCAGCAGCAGAGACAGGGGGAGTCAGCATTTT. Translating it yields CVSSRDRGSQHF.

This clonotype was observed many times. V usage is TRBV6-1 and J usage is TRBJ2-1, with D perhaps matching TRBD2 (6 bases). This CDR3 contains 12 residues. The germline CDR1 and CDR2 sequences are MNHNS and SASEGT. V lost 6 bases and J lost 6, with 9 bases in between. CDR3 sequence: CASRRGGNEQFF. Written as DNA, the CDR3 is TGTGCCAGCAGGAGGGGAGGCAATGAGCAGTTCTTC.

This clonotype appeared a few times. The CDR3 bases are TGTGCCAGCAGCTTAAAAAACAGGGGACAGAGCTATGGCTACACCTTC. This translates into CASSLKNRGQSYGYTF. The V gene is TRBV7-8, the J gene TRBJ1-2, with TRBD1 matching 7 bases. Germline-derived CDR1 and CDR2 are SGHVS and FQNEAQ. The ends lost 2 bases at V and 4 bases at J; junction bases unmatched: 10. The length of the CDR3 is 16 residues. Full variable domain (rest looked up from reference TRBV7-8 and TRBJ1-2): GAGVSQSPRYKVAKRGQDVALRCDPISGHVSLFWYQQALGQGPEFLTYFQNEAQLDKSGLPSDRFFAERPEGSVSTLKIQRTQQEDSAVYLCASSLKNRGQSYGYTFGSGTRLTVV.

This clonotype was recorded at least ten times. This chain joins TRBV7-2 and TRBJ2-3; no definite D call. The germline V gene encodes CDR1 SGHTA and CDR2 FQGNSA. With 1 base removed from V and 2 bases from J, the gap between germline ends came to 7 bases. The length of the CDR3 is 14 residues. In DNA form, the CDR3 reads TGTGCCAGCAGCTTAGTTCTTCTCACAGATACGCAGTATTTT. It codes for CASSLVLLTDTQYF.

This clonotype was picked up many times. The chain uses TRBV12-3 or TRBV12-4 and TRBJ2-3; 10 nucleotides align to TRBD1. The CDR3 sequence is 15 residues long. Losses at the gene ends were 4 bases for V and 5 bases for J; bases not matched to a gene: 6. CDR3 bases: TGTGCCAGCAGTTCCGGGACAGGGGTGTTAGATACGCAGTATTTT. It yields the protein CASSSGTGVLDTQYF.

V is TRBV7-8 and J is TRBJ2-1; unclear D gene. The CDR3 loop spans 14 amino acids. Trimming took off 4 bases at V and 8 bases at J, with 15 bases between the two ends. Germline loops: CDR1 SGHVS, CDR2 FQNEAQ. CDR3 protein: CASSSQGLSDEQFF. Here the CDR3 DNA reads TGTGCCAGCAGCTCCCAAGGGCTGTCTGATGAGCAGTTCTTC. The full variable domain, rest sourced from reference TRBV7-8 and TRBJ2-1, is GAGVSQSPRYKVAKRGQDVALRCDPISGHVSLFWYQQALGQGPEFLTYFQNEAQLDKSGLPSDRFFAERPEGSVSTLKIQRTQQEDSAVYLCASSSQGLSDEQFFGPGTRLTVL.

V usage is TRBV2 and J usage is TRBJ2-7, with D unclear. The CDR3 is 12 residues long. The ends were cut back, 7 bases at V and 2 bases at J, with 9 bases in the middle. The germline gives CDR1 SNHLY, CDR2 FYNNEI. The CDR3: CASKGFTYEQYV. The CDR3 nucleotides read TGTGCCAGCAAAGGTTTTACCTACGAGCAGTACGTC.

The chain carries TRBV27 and TRBJ1-1; D is possibly TRBD1 (5 bases). The CDR3 sequence is 15 residues long. V was cut by 0 bases and J by 1 base, with 9 bases left in between. The germline V gene encodes CDR1 MNHEY and CDR2 SMNVEV (reference sequence). CDR3 region: CASSLSKRGNTEAFF. In DNA form, the CDR3 reads TGTGCCAGCAGTTTATCGAAGAGGGGGAACACTGAAGCTTTCTTT.

The chain joins TRBV15 to TRBJ2-5; TRBD1 aligns across 8 bases. Looked up from germline, CDR1 is LNHNV and CDR2 is YYDKDF (reference sequence). The CDR3 runs 15 residues. V lost 3 bases to trimming and J lost 3 bases; unmatched junction nucleotides: 6. The CDR3 is CATSRDRAGEETQYF. CDR3 DNA sequence: TGTGCCACCAGCAGGGACAGGGCGGGTGAAGAGACCCAGTACTTC.

The chain has TRBV9 and TRBJ1-1, with D unresolved. CDR1 SGDLS and CDR2 YYNGEE come from the germline V gene. Trimming shortened V by 0 bases and J by 3 bases, and 15 bases separated the two germline ends. The CDR3 is 16 residues long. CDR3 DNA sequence: TGTGCCAGCAGCGTAGAGGGATGGGGTGAGGACACTGAAGCTTTCTTT. Amino acids: CASSVEGWGEDTEAFF.

Only a few counts were recorded for this clonotype. The rearrangement links TRBV7-6 to TRBJ2-1; 7 bases are shared with TRBD1. The CDR3 contains 15 residues. J was trimmed by 2 bases and V by 7 bases; bases with no gene match: 8. Germline V CDR1 and CDR2: SGHVS, FNYEAQ. CDR3 sequence (DNA): TGTGCCAGCACCCTTTCGAGGGGGCCCTACAATGAGCAGTTCTTC. Amino acids: CASTLSRGPYNEQFF. Using reference TRBV7-6 and TRBJ2-1 for the parts outside the CDR3, the full variable domain is GAGVSQSPRYKVTKRGQDVALRCDPISGHVSLYWYRQALGQGPEFLTYFNYEAQQDKSGLPNDRFSAERPEGSISTLTIQRTEQRDSAMYRCASTLSRGPYNEQFFGPGTRLTVL.

The chain combines TRBV7-2 with TRBJ2-5; perhaps D is TRBD1 or TRBD2 (5 bases each). This CDR3 region has 16 residues. V dropped 3 bases and J dropped 4 bases, with 18 bases sitting between them. Germline V gene data show CDR1 as SGHTA and CDR2 as FQGNSA. The CDR3 here is CASSLLPDPGGETQYF. As DNA, the CDR3 is TGTGCCAGCAGCTTGCTACCGGACCCTGGGGGAGAGACCCAGTACTTC.

The chain recombines TRBV5-1 with TRBJ1-6, with D maybe TRBD1 (5 bases). This CDR3 region has 15 residues. Per the germline V gene, CDR1 is SGHRS and CDR2 is YFSETQ. V was shortened by 0 bases and J by 8 bases, with 12 bases between the two germline ends. The CDR3 sequence: CASSLAPGGDSPLHF. CDR3 bases: TGCGCCAGCAGCTTGGCCCCGGGGGGGGATTCACCCCTCCACTTT.

The chain couples TRBV6-2 or TRBV6-3 to TRBJ2-1, with 8 positions matching TRBD2. CDR1 and CDR2 from the germline V gene are MNHEY and SVGEGT. V shed 10 bases and J 9 bases; nucleotides not matched to a gene: 2. The CDR3 totals 10 residues. This CDR3 is CATLAGEQFF. DNA of the CDR3: TGTGCCACCCTAGCGGGTGAGCAGTTCTTC.

CDR3 sequence: CATSDLPGGPGEQFF. The CDR3, as DNA: TGTGCCACCAGTGATTTGCCGGGGGGGCCGGGTGAGCAGTTCTTC. V usage is TRBV24-1 and J usage is TRBJ2-1; the match to TRBD2 covers 8 bases. Germline loops: CDR1 KGHDR, CDR2 SFDVKD. The trim removed 0 bases at V and 9 bases at J, leaving 6 bases unmatched. This CDR3 is 15 amino acids long.

The V gene is TRBV20-1, the J gene TRBJ1-5, with D possibly being TRBD1 (6 bases). V shed 0 bases and J shed 0 bases, with 12 bases lying between them. This CDR3 is 16 amino acids long. Germline V gives CDR1 DFQATT, CDR2 SNEGSKA (reference sequence). The CDR3 bases are TGCAGTGCTAGAGATTTGGGGGCTCATAGCAATCAGCCCCAGCATTTT. Residues: CSARDLGAHSNQPQHF.